This TCR beta chain was recovered during a study of early T cells in non-severe SARS-CoV-2 infection. TCRdb redid the calling of the 5' RACE reads with MiXCR, one entry per CDR3 protein. Among 65,000 to 95,000 distinct CDR3 sequences listed, roughly a sixth were seen once. This CDR3 has 15 amino acids. After removal of 7 bases from V and 2 bases from J, the junction contained 7 bases not matched to a gene. Germline assignment: CDR1 LNHDA and CDR2 SQIVND (reference sequence). This clonotype appeared many times. The TCR was taken from an adult who was a healthcare worker with PCR-confirmed SARS-CoV-2 infection or an uninfected control (not recorded which). Sample: whole blood. The V call is TRBV19, the J call TRBJ2-2; 7 bases match TRBD2. CDR3 sequence: CASIQRGVNTGELFF. The CDR3 DNA is TGTGCCAGTATACAGCGGGGCGTAAACACCGGGGAGCTGTTTTTT.